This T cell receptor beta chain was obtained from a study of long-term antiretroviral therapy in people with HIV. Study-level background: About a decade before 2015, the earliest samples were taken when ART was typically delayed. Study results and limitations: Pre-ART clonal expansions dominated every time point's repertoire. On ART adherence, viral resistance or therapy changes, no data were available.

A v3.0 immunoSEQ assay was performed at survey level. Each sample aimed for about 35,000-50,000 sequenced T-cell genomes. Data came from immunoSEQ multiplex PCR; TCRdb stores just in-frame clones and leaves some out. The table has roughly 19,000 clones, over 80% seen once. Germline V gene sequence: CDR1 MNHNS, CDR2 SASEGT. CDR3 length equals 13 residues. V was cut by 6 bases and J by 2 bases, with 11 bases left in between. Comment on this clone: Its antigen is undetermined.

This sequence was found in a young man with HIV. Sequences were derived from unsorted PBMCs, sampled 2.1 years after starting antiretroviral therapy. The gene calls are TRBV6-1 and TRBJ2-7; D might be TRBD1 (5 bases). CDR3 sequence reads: CASRWGGAYEQYF. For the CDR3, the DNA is TGTGCCAGCAGGTGGGGCGGAGCCTACGAGCAGTACTTC.